This T cell receptor beta chain was observed in a study of blood T cell repertoires in COVID-19. The overall study: Donors in the United States, Italy and Spain gave samples during acute or convalescent COVID-19. Nucleic acid was either cDNA or gDNA, and it came from T cells, B-cell-depleted T cells, or PBMCs.

Cohort placement rested on clinical history that participants reported themselves. Profiling relied on immunoSEQ multiplex PCR, and the TCRdb table lists in-frame clones only, not all of them. The sample has 250,000 or so clones, around 89% seen once; the top ten hold roughly 2.3%. This CDR3 is built from 15 residues. The V end was cut by 1 base, the J end by 4 bases, with 14 bases between. Germline V gene sequence: CDR1 SGHDT, CDR2 YYEEEE. This clone was counted a few times. This clonotype was obtained from a woman in her forties with acute COVID-19. This chain links TRBV5-6 with TRBJ2-5; perhaps TRBD2 as D (6 bases). Sequenced: PBMCs or T cells enriched from blood (not recorded which). The CDR3 is CASSLRMMGGETQYF. The CDR3 DNA reads TGTGCCAGCAGCTTGCGGATGATGGGGGGAGAGACCCAGTACTTC.